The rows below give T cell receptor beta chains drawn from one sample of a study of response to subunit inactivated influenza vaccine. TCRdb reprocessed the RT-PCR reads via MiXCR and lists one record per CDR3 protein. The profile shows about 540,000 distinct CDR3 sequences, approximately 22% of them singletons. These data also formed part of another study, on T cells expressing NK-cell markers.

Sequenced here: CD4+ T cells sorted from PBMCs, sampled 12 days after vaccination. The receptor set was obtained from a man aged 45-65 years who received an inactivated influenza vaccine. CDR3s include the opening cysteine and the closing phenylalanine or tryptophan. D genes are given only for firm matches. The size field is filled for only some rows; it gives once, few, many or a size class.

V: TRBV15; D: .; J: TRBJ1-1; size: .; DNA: TGTGCCACCAGCATGATTTCATGGGAGAACACTGAAGCTTTCTTT; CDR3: CATSMISWENTEAFF
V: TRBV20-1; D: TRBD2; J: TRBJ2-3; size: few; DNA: TGCAGTGTCCGAGGGCCCGCGGGGGGGCGTAGCACAGATACGCAGTATTTT; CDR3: CSVRGPAGGRSTDTQYF
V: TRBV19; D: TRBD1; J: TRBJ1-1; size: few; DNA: TGTGCCAGTAAGGTCGGACCAGGGGGCACTGAAGCTTTCTTT; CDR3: CASKVGPGGTEAFF
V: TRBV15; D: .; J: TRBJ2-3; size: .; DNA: TGTGCCACCAGCTATATGACAGATACGCAGTATTTT; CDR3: CATSYMTDTQYF
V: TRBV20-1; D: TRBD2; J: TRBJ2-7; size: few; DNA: TGCAGTGCCTGGGGACTAGCGGGGGCCTACGAGCAGTACTTC; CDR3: CSAWGLAGAYEQYF
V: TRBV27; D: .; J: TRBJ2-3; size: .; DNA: TGTGCCAGCAAAGTGGATCCTAGCACAGATACGCAGTATTTT; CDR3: CASKVDPSTDTQYF
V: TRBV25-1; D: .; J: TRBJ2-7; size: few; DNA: TGTGCCAGCAGTGGTGGTATCGGATTTGTCGGTGGCTACGAGCAGTACTTC; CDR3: CASSGGIGFVGGYEQYF
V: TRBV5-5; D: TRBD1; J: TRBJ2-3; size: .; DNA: TGTGCCAGCAGCAACAGGGACAGACATTACACAGATACGCAGTATTTT; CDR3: CASSNRDRHYTDTQYF
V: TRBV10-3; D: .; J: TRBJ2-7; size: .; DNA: TGTGCCATCAGTGGGCTAGTGGACTCCTACGAGCAGTACTTC; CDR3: CAISGLVDSYEQYF
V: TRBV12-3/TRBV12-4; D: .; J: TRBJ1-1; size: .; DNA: TGTGCCAGCAGTTTAGCGGGGGTCGACACTGAAGCTTTCTTT; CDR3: CASSLAGVDTEAFF
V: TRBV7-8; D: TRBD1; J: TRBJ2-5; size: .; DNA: TGTGCCAGCAGCTTAGCGCGACAGGGGTGGAGGGAGACCCAGTACTTC; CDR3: CASSLARQGWRETQYF
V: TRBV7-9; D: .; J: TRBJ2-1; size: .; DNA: TGTGCCAGCAGCTCCCAGGGGGCGGGAGGGCCCCGGAATGAGCAGTTCTTC; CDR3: CASSSQGAGGPRNEQFF
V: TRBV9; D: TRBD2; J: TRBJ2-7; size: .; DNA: TGTGCCAGCAGCGTAGAGCCTAGCGGGGTAGTTTCCGAGCAGTACTTC; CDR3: CASSVEPSGVVSEQYF
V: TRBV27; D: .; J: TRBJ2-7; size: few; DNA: TGTGCCAGCAGTTATGGGTGGGGGCAGTCGGCCTTTTTCGAGCAGTACTTC; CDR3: CASSYGWGQSAFFEQYF
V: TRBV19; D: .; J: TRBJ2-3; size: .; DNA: TGTGCCAGTAGTATTCAGGGATTCGCAGATACGCAGTATTTT; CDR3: CASSIQGFADTQYF
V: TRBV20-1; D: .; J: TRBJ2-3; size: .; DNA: TGCAGTGCTAGCCGCGAATGGGATACGCACTATTTT; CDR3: CSASREWDTHYF
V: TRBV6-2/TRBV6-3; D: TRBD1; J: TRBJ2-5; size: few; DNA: TGTGCCAGCAGCTCCACAGGGGGTTCCGAGACCCAGTACTTC; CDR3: CASSSTGGSETQYF
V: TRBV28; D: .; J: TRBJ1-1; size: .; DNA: TGTGCCAGCAGTTCGTTCGCGAGGGGTGAAGCTTTCTTT; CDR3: CASSSFARGEAFF
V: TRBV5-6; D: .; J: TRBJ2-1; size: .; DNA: TGTGCCAGCAGCTTAGGATCGGCTCGGGTTCAGTTCTTC; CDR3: CASSLGSARVQFF
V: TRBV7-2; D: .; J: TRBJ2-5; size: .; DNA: TGTGCCAGCAGCTTAGGGGAAAAAGAGACCCAGTACTTC; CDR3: CASSLGEKETQYF
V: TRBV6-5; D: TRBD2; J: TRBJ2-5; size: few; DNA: TGTGCCAGCAGTTACTCGGCTCTAGCGGGGGGGCCAGAGACCCAGTACTTC; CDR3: CASSYSALAGGPETQYF
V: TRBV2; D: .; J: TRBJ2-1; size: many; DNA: TGTGCCAGCAGTGGTGGCCGGGGAAGTGGGTTCTTC; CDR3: CASSGGRGSGFF
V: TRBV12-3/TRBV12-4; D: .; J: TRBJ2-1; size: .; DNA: TGTGCCAGCAGTTTTGACAGACTCTCGGGGAATGAGCAGTTCTTC; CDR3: CASSFDRLSGNEQFF
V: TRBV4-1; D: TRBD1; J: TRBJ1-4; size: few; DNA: TGCGCCAGCAGCTCGAGGACAGGATCTAATGAAAAACTGTTTTTT; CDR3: CASSSRTGSNEKLFF
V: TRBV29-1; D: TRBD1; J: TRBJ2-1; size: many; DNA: TGCAGCGTTGGACAGGGGATCTACAATGAGCAGTTCTTC; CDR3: CSVGQGIYNEQFF
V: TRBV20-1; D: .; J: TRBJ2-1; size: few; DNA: TGCAGTGCTGAATACGGGGTCAATGAGCAGTTCTTC; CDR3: CSAEYGVNEQFF
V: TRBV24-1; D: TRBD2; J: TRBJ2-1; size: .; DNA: TGTGCCACCAGTGGTCTCCAACGGGAGGGCCAGTACAATGAGCAGTTCTTC; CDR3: CATSGLQREGQYNEQFF
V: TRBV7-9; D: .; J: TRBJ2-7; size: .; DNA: TGTGCCAGCAGCTTACGGGCAGCTTCCTACGAGCAGTACTTC; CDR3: CASSLRAASYEQYF
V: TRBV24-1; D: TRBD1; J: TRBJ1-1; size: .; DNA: TGTGCCACCAGTGATGGACAGGGTGGTAAAGCTTTCTTT; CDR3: CATSDGQGGKAFF
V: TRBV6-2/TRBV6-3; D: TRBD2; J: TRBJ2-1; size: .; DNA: TGTGCCAGCATCCGCGGGACTAGCGGGAGGGCCTTTGATGAGCAGTTCTTC; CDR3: CASIRGTSGRAFDEQFF
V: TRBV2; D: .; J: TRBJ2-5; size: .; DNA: TGTGCCAGCAGTGAAAACAGGACCCCTCAAGAGACCCAGTACTTC; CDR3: CASSENRTPQETQYF
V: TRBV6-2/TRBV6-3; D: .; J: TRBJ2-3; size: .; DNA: TGTGCCAGCAGTTACCCGAGACAGGTGGCTAGCACAGATACGCAGTATTTT; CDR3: CASSYPRQVASTDTQYF
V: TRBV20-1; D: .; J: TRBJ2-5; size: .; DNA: TGCAGTGCTCAACCCAGGGGTGGGGAGACCCAGTACTTC; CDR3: CSAQPRGGETQYF
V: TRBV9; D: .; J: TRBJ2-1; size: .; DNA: TGTGCCAGCAGCGCCTCGGGACTTACCTCCAATGAGCAGTTCTTC; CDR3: CASSASGLTSNEQFF
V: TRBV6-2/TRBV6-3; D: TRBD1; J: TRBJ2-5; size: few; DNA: TGTGCCAGCAGCCCACCGGGACAGGGGTCCCAGACCCAGTACTTC; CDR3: CASSPPGQGSQTQYF
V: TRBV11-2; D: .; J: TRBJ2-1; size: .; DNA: TGTGCCAGCAGCTTAGATGCGGCGGGCAGGCAGTTCTTC; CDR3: CASSLDAAGRQFF
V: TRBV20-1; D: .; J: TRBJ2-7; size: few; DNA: TGCAGTGCTAGAGACAGGGTTTCTGATCGCGAGCAGTACTTC; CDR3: CSARDRVSDREQYF
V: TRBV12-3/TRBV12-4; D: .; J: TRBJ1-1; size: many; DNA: TGTGCCAGCAGTTTAGGGCATGCGAACACTGAAGCTTTCTTT; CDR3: CASSLGHANTEAFF
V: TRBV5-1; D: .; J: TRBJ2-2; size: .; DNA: TGCGCCAGCAGCCCTGAGGTAGCCGGGGAGCTGTTTTTT; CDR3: CASSPEVAGELFF
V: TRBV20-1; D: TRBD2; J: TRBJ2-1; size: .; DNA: TGCAGTGCTAGAGTCGGGTCGGGAGGTGGAAATGAGCAGTTCTTC; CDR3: CSARVGSGGGNEQFF
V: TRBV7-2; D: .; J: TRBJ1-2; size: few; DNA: TGTGCCAGCAGCTTACAATCAGGTTCGGGGTATGGCTACACCTTC; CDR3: CASSLQSGSGYGYTF
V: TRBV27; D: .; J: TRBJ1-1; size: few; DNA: TGTGCCAGCAGCCTGCTGGGGGGCCCTAAAGCTTTCTTT; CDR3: CASSLLGGPKAFF
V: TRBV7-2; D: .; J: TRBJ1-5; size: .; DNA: TGTGCCAGCAGCTTAGCAGGGAATGCGCCCCAGCATTTT; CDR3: CASSLAGNAPQHF
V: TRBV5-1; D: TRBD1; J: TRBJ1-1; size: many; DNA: TGCGCCAGCGAGCCCGGACAGGGGTTCGGCACTGAAGCTTTCTTT; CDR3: CASEPGQGFGTEAFF
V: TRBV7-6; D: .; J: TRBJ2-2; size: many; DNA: TGTGCCAGCAGCTTAGAGGTTTGGGTCACCGGGGAGCTGTTTTTT; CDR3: CASSLEVWVTGELFF
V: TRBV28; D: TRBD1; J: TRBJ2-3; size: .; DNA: TGTGCCAGCAGTTTAAGTTTCGGGACAGGGGGCGCAGATACGCAGTATTTT; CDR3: CASSLSFGTGGADTQYF
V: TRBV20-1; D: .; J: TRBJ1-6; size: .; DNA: TGCAGTGCTAGAACCCCCCAGGGTCCTTCACCCCTCCACTTT; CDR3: CSARTPQGPSPLHF
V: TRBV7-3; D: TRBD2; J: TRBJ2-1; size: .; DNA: TGTGCCAGCAGCCAGTACGGGACTAGCGATGAGCAGTTCTTC; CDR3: CASSQYGTSDEQFF
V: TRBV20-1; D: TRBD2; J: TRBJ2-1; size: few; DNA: TGCAGTGCTAAGTTGCTAGCGGGAGGGTACAATGAGCAGTTCTTC; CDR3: CSAKLLAGGYNEQFF
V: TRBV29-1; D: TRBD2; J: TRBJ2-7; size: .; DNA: TGCAGCGTTAGTCTAGCGGGGTACGAGCAGTACTTC; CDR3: CSVSLAGYEQYF
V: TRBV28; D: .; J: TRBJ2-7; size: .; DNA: TGTGCCAGCAGCATATACACCTCCTACGAGCAGTACTTC; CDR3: CASSIYTSYEQYF
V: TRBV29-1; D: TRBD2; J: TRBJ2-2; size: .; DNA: TGCAGCGTTTCAAGCGGGGGGAGGAACACCGGGGAGCTGTTTTTT; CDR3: CSVSSGGRNTGELFF
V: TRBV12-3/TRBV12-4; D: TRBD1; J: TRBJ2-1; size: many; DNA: TGTGCCAGCAGTCAAAGGACAGGGGGCTCGTTCCAGTTCTTC; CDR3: CASSQRTGGSFQFF
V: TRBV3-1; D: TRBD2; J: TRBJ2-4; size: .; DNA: TGTGCCAGCATGCTAGCGGGAGGGAACATTCAGTACTTC; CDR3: CASMLAGGNIQYF
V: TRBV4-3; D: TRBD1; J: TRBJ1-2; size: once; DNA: TGCGCCAGCAGCCAATTGGACCGACAGGGAAACTATGGCTACACCTTC; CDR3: CASSQLDRQGNYGYTF